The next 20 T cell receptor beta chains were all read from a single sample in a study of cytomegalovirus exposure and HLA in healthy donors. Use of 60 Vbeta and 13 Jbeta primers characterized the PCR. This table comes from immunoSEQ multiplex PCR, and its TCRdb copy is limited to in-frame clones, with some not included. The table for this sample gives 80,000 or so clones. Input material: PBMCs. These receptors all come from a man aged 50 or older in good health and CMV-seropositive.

The CDR3 region has the DNA TGTGCCAGCAGTGAGGGGGCCAAAGACTATAATTCACCCCTCCACTTT. Protein sequence: CASSEGAKDYNSPLHF. The rearrangement links TRBV6-1 to TRBJ1-6; D is possibly TRBD1 (6 bases). Trimming shortened V by 3 bases and J by 3 bases, and 12 bases separated the two germline ends. CDR1 is MNHNS, CDR2 SASEGT, per germline. The CDR3 has 16 amino acids.

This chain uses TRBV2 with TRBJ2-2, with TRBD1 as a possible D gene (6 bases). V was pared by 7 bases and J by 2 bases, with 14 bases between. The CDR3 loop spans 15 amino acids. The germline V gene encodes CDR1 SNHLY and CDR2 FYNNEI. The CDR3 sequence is CASISRDINTGELFF. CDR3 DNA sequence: TGTGCCAGCATTTCCCGGGACATTAACACCGGGGAGCTGTTTTTT.

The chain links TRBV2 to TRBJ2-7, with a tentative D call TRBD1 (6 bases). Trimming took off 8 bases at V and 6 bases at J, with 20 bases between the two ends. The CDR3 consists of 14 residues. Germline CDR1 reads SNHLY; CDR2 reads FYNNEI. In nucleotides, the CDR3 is TGTGCCAGCGGGGGCGGGCGCCTTCAAGGCGAGCAGTACGTC. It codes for CASGGGRLQGEQYV.

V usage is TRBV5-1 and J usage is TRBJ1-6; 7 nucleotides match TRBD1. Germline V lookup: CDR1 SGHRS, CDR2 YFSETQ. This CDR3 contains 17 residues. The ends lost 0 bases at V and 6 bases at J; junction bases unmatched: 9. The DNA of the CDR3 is TGCGCCAGCAGCTTGGAGGGTCCAGGGGGACCTAATTCACCCCTCCACTTT. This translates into CASSLEGPGGPNSPLHF.

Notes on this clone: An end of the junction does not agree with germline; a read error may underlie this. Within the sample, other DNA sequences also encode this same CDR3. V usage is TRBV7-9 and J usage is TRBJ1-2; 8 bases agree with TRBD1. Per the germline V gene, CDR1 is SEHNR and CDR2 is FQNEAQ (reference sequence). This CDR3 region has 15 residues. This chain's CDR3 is CASSLPGTGSYGYTF. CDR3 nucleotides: TGCGCCAGCAGCCTACCCGGGACAGGAAGCTATGGCTACACCTTC.

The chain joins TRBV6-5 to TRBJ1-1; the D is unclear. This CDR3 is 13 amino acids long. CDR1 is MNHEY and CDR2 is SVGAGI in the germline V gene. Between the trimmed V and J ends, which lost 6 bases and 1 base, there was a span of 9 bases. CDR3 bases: TGTGCCAGCAGCAGATCAACGAACACTGAAGCTTTCTTT. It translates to CASSRSTNTEAFF.

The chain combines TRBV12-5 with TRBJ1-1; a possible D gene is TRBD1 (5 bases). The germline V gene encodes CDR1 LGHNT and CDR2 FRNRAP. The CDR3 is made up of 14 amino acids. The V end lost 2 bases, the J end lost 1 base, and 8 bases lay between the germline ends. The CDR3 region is CASGLWTPNTEAFF. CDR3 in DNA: TGTGCTAGTGGTTTGTGGACACCGAACACTGAAGCTTTCTTT.

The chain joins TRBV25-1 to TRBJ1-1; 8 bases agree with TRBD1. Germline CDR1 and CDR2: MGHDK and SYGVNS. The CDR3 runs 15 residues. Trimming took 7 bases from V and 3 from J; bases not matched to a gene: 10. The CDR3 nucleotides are TGTGCCAGCACGTTGGGCAGGGGGCGGTACACTGAAGCTTTCTTT. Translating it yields CASTLGRGRYTEAFF.

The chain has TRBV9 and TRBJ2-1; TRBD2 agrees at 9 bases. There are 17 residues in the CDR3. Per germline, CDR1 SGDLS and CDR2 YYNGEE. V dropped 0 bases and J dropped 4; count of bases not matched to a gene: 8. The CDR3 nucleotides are TGTGCCAGCAGCGTAGCTGGGCTAGCGGGACCATACAATGAGCAGTTCTTC. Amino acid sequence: CASSVAGLAGPYNEQFF.

CDR3 coding DNA: TGTGCCAGCAGTGGTGGCAGTGGTACCTACTATGGCTACACCTTC. Translating it yields CASSGGSGTYYGYTF. This chain uses TRBV6-1 with TRBJ1-2; D not certain. Trimming removed 4 bases at V and 3 bases at J, with 15 bases between. Per the germline V gene, CDR1 is MNHNS and CDR2 is SASEGT. The CDR3 spans 15 residues.

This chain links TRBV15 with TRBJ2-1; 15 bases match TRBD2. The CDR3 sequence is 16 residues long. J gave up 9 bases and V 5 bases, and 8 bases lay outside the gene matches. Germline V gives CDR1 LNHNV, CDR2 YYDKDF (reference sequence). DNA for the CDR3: TGTGCCACCAGCTTAGGAGGGACTAGCGGGGGGACTGAGCAGTTCTTC. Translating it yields CATSLGGTSGGTEQFF.

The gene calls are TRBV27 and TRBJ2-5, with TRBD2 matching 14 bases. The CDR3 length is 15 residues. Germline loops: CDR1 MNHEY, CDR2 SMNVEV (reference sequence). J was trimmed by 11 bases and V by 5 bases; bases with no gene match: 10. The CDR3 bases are TGTGCCAGCAGTCCAGGGACTAGCGGGAGAAGCGGGCAGTACTTC. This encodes CASSPGTSGRSGQYF.

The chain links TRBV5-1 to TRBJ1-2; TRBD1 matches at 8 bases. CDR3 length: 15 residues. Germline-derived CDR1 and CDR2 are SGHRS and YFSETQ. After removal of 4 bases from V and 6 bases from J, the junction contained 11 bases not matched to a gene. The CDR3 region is CASSRLTGGYDGYTF. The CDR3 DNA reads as TGCGCCAGCAGCCGACTAACAGGGGGATATGATGGCTACACCTTC.

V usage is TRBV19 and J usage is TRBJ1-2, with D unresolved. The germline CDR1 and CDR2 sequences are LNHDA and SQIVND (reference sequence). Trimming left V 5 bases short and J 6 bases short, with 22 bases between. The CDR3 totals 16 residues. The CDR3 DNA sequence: TGTGCCAGTAGTGGGTCCCCTGAGGCGGCCTCCAATGGCTACACCTTC. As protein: CASSGSPEAASNGYTF.

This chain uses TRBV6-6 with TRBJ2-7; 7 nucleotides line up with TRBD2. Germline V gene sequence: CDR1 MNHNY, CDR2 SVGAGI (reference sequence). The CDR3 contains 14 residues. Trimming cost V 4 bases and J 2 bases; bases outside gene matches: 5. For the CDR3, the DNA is TGTGCCAGCAGTTCGGGGGAGGGTACCTACGAGCAGTACGTC. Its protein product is CASSSGEGTYEQYV.

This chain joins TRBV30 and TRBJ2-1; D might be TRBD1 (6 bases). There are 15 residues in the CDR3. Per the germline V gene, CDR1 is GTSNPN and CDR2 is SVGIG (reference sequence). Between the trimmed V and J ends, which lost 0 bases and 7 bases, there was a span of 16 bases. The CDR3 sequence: CAWSVPGRRGNEQFF. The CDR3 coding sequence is TGTGCCTGGAGTGTACCGGGTAGAAGGGGGAATGAGCAGTTCTTC.

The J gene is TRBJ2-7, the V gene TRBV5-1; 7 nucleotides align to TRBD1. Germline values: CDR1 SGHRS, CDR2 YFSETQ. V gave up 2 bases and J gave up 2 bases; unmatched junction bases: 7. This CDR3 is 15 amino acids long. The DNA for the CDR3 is TGCGCCAGCAGCTTAAGGACAGGTGTAACCTACGAGCAGTACTTC. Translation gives CASSLRTGVTYEQYF.

CDR3 sequence reads: CASSPGQERGYTF. CDR3 nucleotide sequence: TGTGCCAGCAGTCCCGGACAGGAGAGGGGCTACACCTTC. The chain is built from TRBV2 and TRBJ1-2; TRBD1 agrees at 7 bases. V gave up 5 bases and J gave up 8 bases; unmatched junction bases: 8. In germline, CDR1 is SNHLY, CDR2 FYNNEI. The CDR3 consists of 13 residues.

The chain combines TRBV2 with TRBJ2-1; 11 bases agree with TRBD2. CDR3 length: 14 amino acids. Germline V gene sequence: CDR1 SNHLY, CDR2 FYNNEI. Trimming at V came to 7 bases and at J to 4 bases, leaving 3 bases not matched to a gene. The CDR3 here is CASKGTSGYNEQFF. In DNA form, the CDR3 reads TGTGCCAGCAAGGGGACTAGCGGTTACAATGAGCAGTTCTTC.

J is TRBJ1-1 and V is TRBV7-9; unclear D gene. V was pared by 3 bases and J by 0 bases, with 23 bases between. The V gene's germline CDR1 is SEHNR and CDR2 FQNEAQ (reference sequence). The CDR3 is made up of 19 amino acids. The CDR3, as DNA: TGTGCCAGCAGCTTCTTACGCCTCCGGGATCCCACGGTGAACACTGAAGCTTTCTTT. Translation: CASSFLRLRDPTVNTEAFF.